These 24 T cell receptor beta chains share one sample of origin, sequenced in a study of blood T cell repertoires in COVID-19. The protocol was immunoSEQ multiplex PCR, while the TCRdb copy is restricted to in-frame clones and leaves out a portion. The sample includes around 100,000 clones, about 80% of them seen just once. What was sequenced was peripheral blood. All receptors come from an elderly woman with active or convalescent COVID-19.

This chain links TRBV18 with TRBJ2-1; the D gene is possibly TRBD2 (5 bases). The CDR3 totals 14 residues. V shed 10 bases and J shed 6 bases, with 19 bases lying between them. Germline V gene lookup returns CDR1 KGHSH and CDR2 LQKENI. The CDR3 here is CATSFPGTLNEQFF. In DNA, the CDR3 is TGTGCCACCTCGTTCCCGGGAACTCTCAATGAGCAGTTCTTC.

V gene TRBV28 combines with J gene TRBJ1-4; D remains unclear. Germline V gene data show CDR1 as MDHEN and CDR2 as SYDVKM. This CDR3 is built from 15 residues. V shed 4 bases and J shed 0 bases, with 9 bases lying between them. CDR3: CASSSPETTNEKLFF. CDR3 bases: TGTGCCAGCAGTTCCCCGGAGACAACTAATGAAAAACTGTTTTTT.

This clone has just one count. The chain has TRBV11-3 and TRBJ2-7; tentatively, D is TRBD1 (6 bases). The CDR3 spans 15 residues. V was pared by 1 base and J by 3 bases, with 13 bases between. Germline CDR1 reads SGHNT; CDR2 reads YENEEA. CDR3: CASSLAGTPIYEQYF. CDR3 bases: TGTGCCAGCAGCTTAGCCGGGACACCTATCTACGAGCAGTACTTC.

The chain links TRBV23-1 to TRBJ1-3; unclear D gene. TRBV23-1 is an ORF, with its function uncertain. Trimming took 0 bases from V and 0 from J, leaving 12 bases between them. The CDR3 is 17 amino acids. The CDR3 spells CASSQSEIQYSGNTIYF. The CDR3 DNA reads TGCGCCAGCAGTCAATCTGAGATCCAATACTCTGGAAACACCATATATTTT.

This sequence joins TRBV5-4 and TRBJ1-3; TRBD1 aligns across 9 bases. From germline, CDR1 is SGHNT and CDR2 YYREEE (reference sequence). The CDR3 runs 15 residues. V shed 2 bases, J shed 4 bases, and the junction held 4 bases outside the gene matches. The CDR3 reads CASSFGTGLGNTIYF. The CDR3 DNA is TGTGCCAGCAGCTTTGGGACAGGGTTGGGAAACACCATATATTTT.

The V and J genes are TRBV6-2 or TRBV6-3 and TRBJ1-2, with a possible D match to TRBD1 (5 bases). The CDR3 covers 15 residues. The V end lost 0 bases, the J end lost 6 bases, and 14 bases lay between the germline ends. Germline V gene data show CDR1 as MNHEY and CDR2 as SVGEGT. CDR3 amino acids: CASSYSVRVRNGYTF. In DNA form, the CDR3 reads TGTGCCAGCAGTTACTCGGTCAGGGTGAGGAATGGCTACACCTTC.

The chain couples TRBV12-2 to TRBJ1-1. TRBV12-2 is designated a pseudogene. This CDR3 comprises 14 residues. CDR3 coding DNA: TGTGCAAGTCGCGAAGACTACTCGTACACTGAAGCTTTCTTT. This gives the protein CASREDYSYTEAFF.

The V and J genes are TRBV9 and TRBJ2-3; 8 nucleotides align to TRBD1. The CDR3 is 15 residues long. After removal of 3 bases from V and 5 bases from J, the junction contained 8 bases not matched to a gene. CDR1 is SGDLS, CDR2 YYNGEE, per germline. CDR3 sequence reads: CASSGPTGVKDTQYF. The CDR3 bases are TGTGCCAGCAGCGGCCCGACAGGGGTGAAAGATACGCAGTATTTT.

The gene calls are TRBV10-3 and TRBJ2-3; TRBD2 agrees at 8 bases. V trimming: 5 bases; J trimming: 6 bases; junction bases outside the gene matches: 16. The CDR3 covers 17 residues. Germline V gives CDR1 ENHRY, CDR2 SYGVKD. In DNA form, the CDR3 reads TGTGCCATCAGTCCGGGTCGAGGTAGCGGGGCCCGGGATACGCAGTATTTT. Protein sequence: CAISPGRGSGARDTQYF.

The chain employs TRBV7-2 and TRBJ2-5; 11 positions match TRBD2. V was pared by 5 bases and J by 2 bases, with 4 bases of the junction left unmatched. The CDR3 length is 15 residues. The germline CDR1 and CDR2 sequences are SGHTA and FQGNSA. CDR3 protein: CASSAGLAVQETQYF. CDR3 sequence (DNA): TGTGCCAGCAGCGCGGGACTAGCGGTACAAGAGACCCAGTACTTC.

The genes are TRBV7-9 and TRBJ2-7; 8 nucleotides agree with TRBD2. In germline, CDR1 is SEHNR, CDR2 FQNEAQ (reference sequence). Germline trimming cut 1 base from V and 5 bases from J; bases unmatched to any gene: 7. This CDR3 is built from 15 residues. The CDR3 loop reads CASSLGAGGINEQYF. In nucleotides, the CDR3 is TGTGCCAGCAGCTTAGGCGCGGGAGGTATCAACGAGCAGTACTTC.

V gene TRBV6-4 combines with J gene TRBJ1-1, with D tentatively TRBD1 (6 bases). Germline CDR1 is MRHNA and CDR2 is SNTAGT. The V gene lost 6 bases and the J gene lost 2 bases, with 16 bases spanning the gap. The CDR3 has 15 amino acids. CDR3 amino acids: CASREQGTPNTEAFF. CDR3 bases: TGTGCCAGCAGGGAGCAGGGGACCCCAAACACTGAAGCTTTCTTT.

The CDR3 sequence is CASTGFLKIPNYGYTF. The CDR3 DNA follows: TGTGCCAGCACAGGGTTCTTGAAGATTCCTAACTATGGCTACACCTTC. This chain uses TRBV28 with TRBJ1-2; possibly TRBD1 for D (5 bases). Trimming took 7 bases from V and 0 from J, leaving 18 bases between them. The germline V gene encodes CDR1 MDHEN and CDR2 SYDVKM. The CDR3 sequence is 16 residues long.

This clone was seen only a few times. The chain combines TRBV7-3 with TRBJ2-1; 10 positions match TRBD2. V lost 5 bases to trimming and J lost 5 bases; unmatched junction nucleotides: 6. The V gene's germline CDR1 is SGHTA and CDR2 FQGTGA. This CDR3 contains 15 residues. The CDR3 DNA reads TGTGCCAGCAGCCTGCTAGCGGGAGTGAACAATGAGCAGTTCTTC. Translation: CASSLLAGVNNEQFF. The full variable domain, in which reference TRBV7-3 and TRBJ2-1 provide the parts outside the CDR3, is GAGVSQTPSNKVTEKGKYVELRCDPISGHTALYWYRQSLGQGPEFLIYFQGTGAADDSGLPNDRFFAVRPEGSVSTLKIQRTERGDSAVYLCASSLLAGVNNEQFFGPGTRLTVL.

The J gene is TRBJ1-5, the V gene TRBV3-1 (or the pseudogene TRBV3-2); D uncertain. V was cut by 4 bases and J by 5 bases, with 9 bases left in between. This CDR3 has 13 residues. Germline V gives CDR1 LGHDT, CDR2 YNNKEL (reference sequence). The DNA of the CDR3 is TGTGCCAGCAGCCGGACTACGGATCAGCCCCAGCATTTT. The encoded protein is CASSRTTDQPQHF.

The J gene is TRBJ2-2, the V gene TRBV9; TRBD2 aligns across 13 bases. Trimming removed 4 bases from V and 4 bases from J; junction bases left unmatched: 4. Per the germline V gene, CDR1 is SGDLS and CDR2 is YYNGEE. The CDR3 has 16 amino acids. The CDR3 DNA sequence: TGTGCCAGCAGCCCCTGGACTAGCGGGAGCACCGGGGAGCTGTTTTTT. The encoded protein is CASSPWTSGSTGELFF.

The chain uses TRBV14 and TRBJ2-5, with D maybe TRBD2 (5 bases). V lost 6 bases to trimming and J lost 2 bases, with 13 bases between them. This CDR3 is built from 14 residues. Germline V gives CDR1 SGHDN, CDR2 FVKESK. CDR3 coding DNA: TGTGCCAGCAGACCCCTGCGGAGGCAAGAGACCCAGTACTTC. Its protein is CASRPLRRQETQYF.

J is TRBJ1-2 and V is TRBV7-2; D call uncertain. Germline V gene data show CDR1 as SGHTA and CDR2 as FQGNSA. The ends were cut back, 3 bases at V and 4 bases at J, with 9 bases in the middle. The length of the CDR3 is 13 residues. Written as DNA, the CDR3 is TGTGCCAGCAGCTTCCAGTACAGCTATGGCTACACCTTC. It translates to CASSFQYSYGYTF.

This rearrangement joins TRBV9 to TRBJ1-1; the match to TRBD1 covers 8 bases. Unmatched junction bases numbered 8, after V lost 3 bases and J lost 1 base. CDR3 length: 16 residues. Germline V gives CDR1 SGDLS, CDR2 YYNGEE. CDR3 amino acids: CASSAIQGGGNTEAFF. The CDR3 DNA reads TGTGCCAGCAGCGCGATACAGGGGGGAGGGAACACTGAAGCTTTCTTT.

Regarding this clone: At one end, the junction sequence differs from germline, possibly due to a read error. V gene TRBV7-2 combines with J gene TRBJ2-5; tentative D call: TRBD2 (5 bases). The CDR3 is 12 residues long. In germline, CDR1 is SGHTA, CDR2 FQGNSA. CDR3 sequence reads: CASSVASETQYF. CDR3 coding DNA: TGTGCCAGCAGCGTAGCGTCTGAGACCCAGTACTTC.

The CDR3 is CATRAGGNYGYTF. The CDR3 coding sequence is TGTGCCACCAGGGCTGGGGGCAATTATGGCTACACCTTC. The chain has TRBV15 and TRBJ1-2, with a possible D match to TRBD1 (6 bases). The V and J ends lost 6 bases and 5 bases respectively, with 13 bases between them. There are 13 residues in the CDR3. Germline V gene sequence: CDR1 LNHNV, CDR2 YYDKDF (reference sequence).

The V and J genes are TRBV27 and TRBJ2-1; 7 bases fit TRBD1. Trimming cost V 6 bases and J 1 base; bases outside gene matches: 3. The CDR3 runs to 14 residues. CDR1 MNHEY and CDR2 SMNVEV come from the germline V gene (reference sequence). CDR3 loop: CASRDRLSYNEQFF. The CDR3 bases are TGTGCCAGCAGGGACAGGCTTTCCTACAATGAGCAGTTCTTC.

The chain carries TRBV3-1 (or the pseudogene TRBV3-2) and TRBJ1-6; the D is unclear. The length of the CDR3 is 16 residues. V lost 0 bases and J 7 bases, leaving 13 bases between the germline ends. Looked up from germline, CDR1 is LGHDT and CDR2 is YNNKEL (reference sequence). The CDR3 DNA is TGTGCCAGCAGCCAAGATCTTTTTAGCTACAATTCACCCCTCCACTTT. This sequence encodes CASSQDLFSYNSPLHF.

The CDR3 coding sequence is TGTGCCAGCAGCTTGCGACCGCACCCGGGATCACCCCTCCACTTT. Protein: CASSLRPHPGSPLHF. This sequence joins TRBV5-8 and TRBJ1-6, with no clear D. Trimming took off 1 base at V and 10 bases at J, with 15 bases between the two ends. The CDR3 is 15 amino acids. The germline CDR1 and CDR2 sequences are SGHTS and YDEGEE.